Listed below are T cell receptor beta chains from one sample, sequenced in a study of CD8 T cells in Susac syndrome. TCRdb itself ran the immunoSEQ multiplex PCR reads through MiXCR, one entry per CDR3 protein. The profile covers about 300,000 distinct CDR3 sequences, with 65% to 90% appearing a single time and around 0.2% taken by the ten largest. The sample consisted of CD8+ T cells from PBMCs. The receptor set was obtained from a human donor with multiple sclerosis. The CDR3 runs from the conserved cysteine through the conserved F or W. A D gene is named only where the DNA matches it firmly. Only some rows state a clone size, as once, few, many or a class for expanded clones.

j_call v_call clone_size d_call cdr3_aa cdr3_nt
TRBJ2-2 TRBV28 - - CASSPVPRLGFTGELFF TGTGCCAGCAGTCCGGTCCCCAGGCTCGGGTTCACCGGGGAGCTGTTTTTT
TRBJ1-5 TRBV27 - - CASSPAGSGQPQHF TGTGCCAGCAGCCCAGCGGGGTCGGGGCAGCCCCAGCATTTT
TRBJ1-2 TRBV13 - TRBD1 CASSPRGQNYGYTF TGTGCCAGCAGCCCCAGGGGGCAGAACTATGGCTACACCTTC
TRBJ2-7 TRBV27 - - CASSLRRYYEQYF TGTGCCAGCAGTTTGCGGAGGTACTACGAGCAGTACTTC
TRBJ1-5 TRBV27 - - CASSARVRQPQHF TGTGCCAGCAGTGCCCGGGTGCGCCAGCCCCAGCATTTT
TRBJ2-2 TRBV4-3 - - CASTDTNTGELFF TGCGCCAGCACCGACACGAACACCGGGGAGCTGTTTTTT
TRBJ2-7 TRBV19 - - CASSILPESYEQYF TGTGCCAGTAGTATCTTGCCAGAGTCCTACGAGCAGTACTTC
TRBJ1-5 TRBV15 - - CATSREGFSSQPQHF TGTGCCACCAGCAGAGAAGGGTTCTCGTCACAGCCCCAGCATTTT
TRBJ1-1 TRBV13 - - CASSSSRRGETEAFF TGTGCCAGCAGCTCCAGTCGCCGGGGGGAGACTGAAGCTTTCTTT
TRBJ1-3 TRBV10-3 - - CAISDSPKFSGNTIYF TGTGCCATCAGTGACTCTCCGAAGTTCTCTGGAAACACCATATATTTT
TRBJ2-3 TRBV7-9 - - CASSPGNTDTQYF TGTGCCAGCAGCCCGGGAAACACAGATACGCAGTATTTT
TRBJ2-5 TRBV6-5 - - CASSSQTGAETQYF TGTGCCAGCAGTTCCCAAACGGGGGCAGAGACCCAGTACTTC
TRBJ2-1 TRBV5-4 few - CASSSWDDYNEQFF TGTGCCAGCAGCTCCTGGGACGACTACAATGAGCAGTTCTTC
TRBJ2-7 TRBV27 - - CASSFTNIGPYEQYF TGTGCCAGCAGTTTTACCAACATCGGCCCCTACGAGCAGTACTTC
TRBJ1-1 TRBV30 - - CAWSDNKEAFF TGTGCCTGGAGTGACAATAAGGAAGCTTTCTTT
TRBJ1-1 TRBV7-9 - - CASSLSAEGNAEAFF TGTGCCAGCAGTCTATCAGCGGAAGGAAACGCTGAAGCTTTCTTT
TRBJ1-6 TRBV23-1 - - CASSQLGRWVYNSPLHF TGCGCCAGCAGTCAATTGGGCCGCTGGGTCTATAATTCACCCCTCCACTTT
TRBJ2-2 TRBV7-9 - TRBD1 CASSPWDRESGELFF TGTGCCAGCAGCCCTTGGGACAGGGAATCCGGGGAGCTGTTTTTT
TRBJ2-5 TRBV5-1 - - CASSSDSWETQYF TGCGCCAGCAGCTCGGACAGTTGGGAGACCCAGTACTTC
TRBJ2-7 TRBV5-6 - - CASSFTVASYEQYF TGTGCCAGCAGCTTTACGGTCGCCTCCTACGAGCAGTACTTC
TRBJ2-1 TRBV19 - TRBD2 CASSIFRAGGGDEQFF TGTGCCAGTAGTATATTTCGGGCGGGAGGGGGCGATGAGCAGTTCTTC
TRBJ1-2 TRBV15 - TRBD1 CATSSPRQGWYGYTF TGTGCCACCAGCAGCCCTAGACAGGGATGGTATGGCTACACCTTC
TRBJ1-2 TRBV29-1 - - CSVDLFAVEGHGYTF TGCAGCGTTGACCTTTTTGCAGTGGAGGGACATGGCTACACCTTC
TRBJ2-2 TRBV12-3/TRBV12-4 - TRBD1 CASSTGGSTNTGELFF TGTGCCAGCAGTACAGGGGGCTCAACGAACACCGGGGAGCTGTTTTTT
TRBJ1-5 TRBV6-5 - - CASSSTASNQPQHF TGTGCCAGCAGTTCGACGGCTAGCAATCAGCCCCAGCATTTT
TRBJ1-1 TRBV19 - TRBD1 CASRFGTDFTEAFF TGTGCCAGTAGATTCGGGACAGATTTCACTGAAGCTTTCTTT
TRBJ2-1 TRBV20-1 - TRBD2 CRSGSSYNEQFF TGCAGGAGCGGGAGCTCCTACAATGAGCAGTTCTTC
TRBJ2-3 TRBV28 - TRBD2 CASSLYPPSGSFTDTQYF TGTGCCAGCAGTTTATATCCCCCTAGCGGGAGTTTTACAGATACGCAGTATTTT
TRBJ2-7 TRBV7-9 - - CASSLDLARFSEQYF TGTGCCAGCAGCTTAGATTTAGCAAGGTTCTCCGAGCAGTACTTC
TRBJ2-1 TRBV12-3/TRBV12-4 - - CASSPLGTSNEQFF TGTGCCAGCAGTCCCCTGGGGACCTCCAATGAGCAGTTCTTC
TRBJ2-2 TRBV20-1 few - CSARGGTGELFF TGCAGTGCTAGAGGGGGAACCGGGGAGCTGTTTTTT
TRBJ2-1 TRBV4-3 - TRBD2 CASSPDLAGGFNEQFF TGCGCCAGCAGCCCCGACTTAGCGGGAGGTTTCAATGAGCAGTTCTTC
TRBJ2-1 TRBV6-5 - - CASSSIGGSANEQFF TGTGCCAGCAGTTCTATCGGAGGGTCGGCGAATGAGCAGTTCTTC
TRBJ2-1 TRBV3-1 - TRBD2 CASSHGLAGAVITYNEQFF TGTGCCAGCAGCCACGGGCTAGCGGGAGCGGTTATCACCTACAATGAGCAGTTCTTC
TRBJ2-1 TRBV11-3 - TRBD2 CASSLGGTSWDEQFF TGTGCCAGCAGCTTAGGGGGGACTAGCTGGGATGAGCAGTTCTTC
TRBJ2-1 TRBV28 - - CASMGWDPKEQFF TGTGCCAGCATGGGGTGGGACCCTAAGGAGCAGTTCTTC
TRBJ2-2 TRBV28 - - CASSFGPELFF TGTGCCAGCAGTTTTGGCCCTGAGCTGTTTTTT
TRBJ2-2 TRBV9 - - CASSLRAGVMNTGELFF TGTGCCAGCAGCTTACGAGCGGGCGTAATGAACACCGGGGAGCTGTTTTTT
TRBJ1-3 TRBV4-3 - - CASSRAGREGDTIYF TGCGCCAGCAGCCGGGCAGGCAGGGAAGGTGACACCATATATTTT
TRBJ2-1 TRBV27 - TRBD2 CASSLGGGEQFF TGTGCCAGCAGTCTGGGCGGGGGTGAGCAGTTCTTC
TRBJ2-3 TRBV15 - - CATSRASYRTDTQYF TGTGCCACCAGCAGAGCTAGCTACCGCACAGATACGCAGTATTTT
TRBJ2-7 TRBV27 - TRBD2 CASGLAGGLRGYEQYF TGTGCCAGCGGACTAGCGGGAGGCCTCAGGGGCTACGAGCAGTACTTC
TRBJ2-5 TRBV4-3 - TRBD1 CASSQAGTGRETQYF TGCGCCAGCAGCCAAGCCGGGACAGGGAGGGAGACCCAGTACTTC
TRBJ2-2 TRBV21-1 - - CASNLTGTSDRNTGELFF TGTGCCAGCAACTTAACTGGGACTAGCGACAGGAACACCGGGGAGCTGTTTTTT
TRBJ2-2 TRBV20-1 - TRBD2 CSASATSGRPGELFF TGCAGTGCTAGCGCGACTAGCGGGAGGCCCGGGGAGCTGTTTTTT
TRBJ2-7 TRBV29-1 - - CSVEDRDGSSYEQYF TGCAGCGTTGAAGATCGGGACGGGAGCTCCTACGAGCAGTACTTC
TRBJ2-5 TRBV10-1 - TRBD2 CASSETRPSGFQETQYF TGCGCCAGCAGTGAGACCCGGCCTAGCGGATTCCAAGAGACCCAGTACTTC
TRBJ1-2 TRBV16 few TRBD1 CASSQRQGLNYGYTF TGTGCCAGCAGCCAGCGACAGGGACTGAACTATGGCTACACCTTC
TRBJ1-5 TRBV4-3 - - CASSQDIGGMRNQPQHF TGCGCCAGCAGCCAAGATATTGGGGGGATGAGGAATCAGCCCCAGCATTTT
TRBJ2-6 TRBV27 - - CAMETGPTPSGANVLTF TGTGCCATGGAGACAGGTCCTACCCCTTCTGGGGCCAACGTCCTGACTTTC
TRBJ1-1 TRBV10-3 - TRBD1 CATDDGDRVNTEAFF TGTGCCACAGACGACGGGGACAGGGTGAACACTGAAGCTTTCTTT
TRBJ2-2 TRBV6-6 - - CASGLGGTGELFF TGTGCCAGCGGCCTCGGGGGAACCGGGGAGCTGTTTTTT
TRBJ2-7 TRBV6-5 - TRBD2 CASRPGLAGNEQYF TGTGCCAGCAGACCCGGACTAGCGGGAAACGAGCAGTACTTC
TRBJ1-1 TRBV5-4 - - CASSLNVNTEAFF TGTGCCAGCAGCTTGAACGTTAACACTGAAGCTTTCTTT
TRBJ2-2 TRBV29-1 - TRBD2 CSGLGTSGSVDTGELFF TGCAGCGGCTTAGGGACTAGCGGGAGCGTGGACACCGGGGAGCTGTTTTTT
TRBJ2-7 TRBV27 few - CASSPGTVVYEQYF TGTGCCAGCAGTCCGGGGACCGTCGTATACGAGCAGTACTTC
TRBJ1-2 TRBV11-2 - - CASSLGGREGDYGYTF TGTGCCAGCAGCTTAGGCGGCAGGGAAGGAGACTATGGCTACACCTTC